The clone carrying this T cell receptor beta chain was recorded a few times. Preparation of the TCRbeta library involved a method that used unique molecular identifiers. TCRdb re-derived calls from the PCR reads in MiXCR, one entry per CDR3 protein. The table includes over 550,000 distinct CDR3 sequences, under 12% detected once. Germline V gene lookup returns CDR1 SGHTA and CDR2 FQGNSA. V gave up 1 base and J gave up 7 bases, with 14 bases separating them. The CDR3 consists of 15 residues. The entry originates in a study of T-cell reconstitution after alpha-beta-depleted transplantation in children. The TCR originated in a human donor who donated a stem cell graft to a child with acute myeloid leukemia. The genes are TRBV7-2 and TRBJ1-5, with D possibly being TRBD1 (6 bases). Sequenced here: PBMCs from the stem cell graft donor, sampled from the stem cell graft. CDR3 region: CASSLEGGGAQPQHF. For the CDR3, the DNA is TGTGCCAGCAGCTTAGAAGGGGGGGGCGCGCAGCCCCAGCATTTT.